This T cell receptor beta chain derives from a study of blood T cell repertoires in COVID-19. Looking at the study overall: COVID-19 samples, acute and convalescent, were from the United States, Italy and Spain. Nucleic acid was either cDNA or gDNA, and it came from T cells, B-cell-depleted T cells, or PBMCs.

The CDR3 has 13 residues. Germline CDR1 is MNHEY and CDR2 is SVGAGI. V was trimmed by 6 bases and J by 1 base, leaving 6 bases between them. In the original processing: Reference gene primers were amplified, and this amplification served to estimate nucleated cell counts. TCRdb's table, derived via immunoSEQ multiplex PCR, lists solely in-frame clones and lacks some. The V and J calls and clone size are taken from that table; D and trimming were inferred from the DNA. The table lists under 130,000 clones, roughly four fifths of them singletons, with 20% to 25% in the top ten. This clone was counted a few times.

The chain uses TRBV6-5 and TRBJ2-2; D is undetermined. The clonotype comes from a man in his 70s with active or convalescent COVID-19. Sequences were obtained from peripheral blood. The CDR3 protein is CASSRQNTGELFF. In nucleotides, the CDR3 is TGTGCCAGCAGCCGACAGAACACCGGGGAGCTGTTTTTT.